Below are 8 T cell receptor beta chains sequenced from a single sample in a study of cytomegalovirus exposure and HLA in healthy donors. PCR involved 60 Vbeta and 13 Jbeta primers. Assay used: immunoSEQ multiplex PCR; TCRdb lists only in-frame clones, some missing. Altogether roughly 100,000 clones are present, around 74% being singletons, with the ten largest covering 1% to 1.5%. The specimen was PBMCs. The receptors stem from a man between 35 and 55 years old in good health and CMV-seronegative.

The chain is built from TRBV11-2 and TRBJ2-5; D is ambiguous. The V gene lost 4 bases and the J gene lost 4 bases, with 13 bases spanning the gap. Germline CDR1 and CDR2: SGHAT and FQNNGV. This CDR3 has 14 residues. The CDR3 here is CASSSFDTVETQYF. The CDR3 DNA is TGTGCCAGCAGCTCCTTCGACACGGTAGAGACCCAGTACTTC.

The chain couples TRBV5-1 to TRBJ1-1; 9 bases are shared with TRBD1. The CDR3 length is 13 residues. Germline CDR1 is SGHRS and CDR2 is YFSETQ. V shed 7 bases and J 2 bases; nucleotides not matched to a gene: 3. CDR3 sequence: CASAGQGNTEAFF. The CDR3 bases are TGCGCCAGCGCGGGACAGGGAAACACTGAAGCTTTCTTT.

The rearrangement joins TRBV30 to TRBJ2-7; 9 nucleotides align to TRBD2. Germline trimming cut 4 bases from V and 1 base from J; bases unmatched to any gene: 2. The CDR3 spans 13 residues. Per germline, CDR1 GTSNPN and CDR2 SVGIG (reference sequence). The CDR3 reads CAWTSGNSYEQYF. The DNA of the CDR3 is TGTGCCTGGACTAGCGGGAATTCCTACGAGCAGTACTTC. Combining the CDR3 with reference TRBV30 and TRBJ2-7 gives the whole variable domain SQTIHQWPATLVQPVGSPLSLECTVEGTSNPNLYWYRQAAGRGLQLLFYSVGIGQISSEVPQNLSASRPQDRQFILSSKKLLLSDSGFYLCAWTSGNSYEQYFGPGTRLTVT.

The chain combines TRBV11-2 with TRBJ2-7; D gene ambiguous. Trimming shortened V by 1 base and J by 6 bases, and 7 bases separated the two germline ends. Germline V CDR1 and CDR2: SGHAT, FQNNGV. The CDR3 is 12 residues long. CDR3: CASSLARSEQYF. The CDR3 nucleotides read TGTGCCAGCAGCTTAGCCAGAAGCGAGCAGTACTTC. The full variable domain, in which reference TRBV11-2 and TRBJ2-7 provide the parts outside the CDR3, is EAGVAQSPRYKIIEKRQSVAFWCNPISGHATLYWYQQILGQGPKLLIQFQNNGVVDDSQLPKDRFSAERLKGVDSTLKIQPAKLEDSAVYLCASSLARSEQYFGPGTRLTVT.

The CDR3 DNA reads as TGTGCCAGCATCCGAGGGGGTTTGGAAGAGACCCAGTACTTC. This codes for CASIRGGLEETQYF. The rearrangement links TRBV6-1 to TRBJ2-5; maybe TRBD1 (6 bases). V was cut by 7 bases and J by 3 bases, with 15 bases left in between. Germline values: CDR1 MNHNS, CDR2 SASEGT. The CDR3 extends over 14 amino acids.

V is TRBV2 and J is TRBJ2-3; the D gene is possibly TRBD2 (5 bases). The V gene lost 4 bases and the J gene lost 8 bases, with 13 bases spanning the gap. Germline loops: CDR1 SNHLY, CDR2 FYNNEI. The CDR3 contains 13 residues. The CDR3 bases are TGTGCCAGCAGTGGGGCGGGCCCGGGTACGCAGTATTTT. Its protein is CASSGAGPGTQYF.

This CDR3 reads CSASSDTQYF. The DNA for the CDR3 is TGCAGTGCTAGCTCGGATACGCAGTATTTT. This chain uses TRBV20-1 with TRBJ2-3; D ambiguous. The CDR3 is made up of 10 amino acids. V was cut by 3 bases and J by 6 bases, with 4 bases left in between. Germline values: CDR1 DFQATT, CDR2 SNEGSKA (reference sequence).

The V gene is TRBV2, the J gene TRBJ2-5, with a weak D call TRBD2 (6 bases). The CDR3 sequence is 16 residues long. Deletions cut 0 bases from V and 3 bases from J, with 14 bases between. CDR1 is SNHLY and CDR2 is FYNNEI in the germline V gene. The chain's CDR3 is CASSEALLGGEETQYF. The DNA for the CDR3 is TGTGCCAGCAGTGAAGCGCTTCTGGGCGGGGAAGAGACCCAGTACTTC.